The 27 T cell receptor beta chains reported below all come from one sample, sequenced in a study of blood T cells in healthy people across ages (dated by TCRdb to between 2014 and 2016). Library generation was performed with 5' RACE. For sequencing, an Illumina HiSeq 2500 was employed. A second PCR of about 6 to 11 cycles was performed with a sample-barcoded 5' primer and a J-beta primer mix. The public reads were reanalyzed by TCRdb: fastp trimming at Q25, MiXCR alignment, in-frame beta chains only. Each CDR3 protein appears once, grouped with its most common genes and DNA. The sample includes around 1.7 million distinct CDR3 sequences, with 28% observed a single time. The top ten constitute roughly 8% of the sample. The sample taken for sequencing was blood. These receptors were collected from a woman younger than 45 in good health.

The chain uses TRBV3-1 and TRBJ1-2; the D gene is possibly TRBD1 (5 bases). V lost 4 bases, J lost 7 bases, and 16 bases lay in between. Germline values: CDR1 LGHDT, CDR2 YNNKEL (reference sequence). The CDR3 extends over 14 amino acids. CDR3 residues: CASSRDSGARGYTF. DNA of the CDR3: TGTGCCAGCAGCCGAGATTCCGGGGCACGTGGCTACACCTTC.

The chain is built from TRBV9 and TRBJ1-2, with 12 positions matching TRBD1. The CDR3 runs to 17 residues. Losses at the gene ends were 4 bases for V and 6 bases for J; bases not matched to a gene: 13. Germline CDR1 and CDR2: SGDLS and YYNGEE. CDR3 residues: CASSQSAGQGAWDGYTF. In nucleotides, the CDR3 is TGTGCCAGCAGCCAGAGTGCGGGACAGGGGGCTTGGGATGGCTACACCTTC.

The chain links TRBV20-1 to TRBJ2-3, with D hard to call. CDR1 DFQATT and CDR2 SNEGSKA come from the germline V gene (reference sequence). The CDR3 is made up of 13 amino acids. V lost 0 bases, J lost 4 bases, and 8 bases lay in between. The CDR3 here is CSARDRWSDTQYF. CDR3 bases: TGCAGTGCTAGAGACCGGTGGTCAGATACGCAGTATTTT.

The chain is built from TRBV11-2 and TRBJ2-3; D is unclear. The V end was cut by 3 bases, the J end by 12 bases, with 10 bases between. The CDR3 extends over 11 amino acids. Germline V gene lookup returns CDR1 SGHAT and CDR2 FQNNGV. Here the CDR3 DNA reads TGTGCCAGCAGCTTGGAGTACTTTCAGTATTTT. The encoded protein is CASSLEYFQYF.

This clonotype was found many times. The V gene is TRBV5-6, the J gene TRBJ2-7; tentative D call: TRBD1 (6 bases). The CDR3 is 13 residues long. Trimming left V 0 bases short and J 9 bases short, with 13 bases between. Germline V gene data show CDR1 as SGHDT and CDR2 as YYEEEE. The DNA for the CDR3 is TGTGCCAGCAGCTTGGTACAGGGTGGAGTGCAGTACTTC. Its protein is CASSLVQGGVQYF.

At least ten counts were recorded for this clonotype. This chain connects TRBV7-3 to TRBJ2-6; D ambiguous. Looked up from germline, CDR1 is SGHTA and CDR2 is FQGTGA. V lost 4 bases and J 2 bases, leaving 6 bases between the germline ends. The CDR3 contains 14 residues. In nucleotides, the CDR3 is TGTGCCAGCAGCTCAAGCGCTGGGGCCAACGTCCTGACTTTC. It codes for CASSSSAGANVLTF.

This clonotype came up many times. The rearrangement uses TRBV5-1 and TRBJ2-1; TRBD1 is a possible D gene (6 bases). Trimming took 0 bases from V and 7 from J, leaving 17 bases between them. Germline CDR1 reads SGHRS; CDR2 reads YFSETQ. This CDR3 has 16 residues. CDR3 residues: CASSLDRVLVDNEQFF. CDR3 sequence (DNA): TGCGCCAGCAGCTTGGACAGGGTATTGGTTGATAATGAGCAGTTCTTC.

V is TRBV9 and J is TRBJ2-1; 8 bases align to TRBD2. Looked up from germline, CDR1 is SGDLS and CDR2 is YYNGEE. This CDR3 is 15 amino acids long. Unmatched junction bases numbered 8, after V lost 2 bases and J lost 7 bases. In nucleotides, the CDR3 is TGTGCCAGCAGCGTCTGGGCGGGGGGCTCGAATGAGCAGTTCTTC. This encodes CASSVWAGGSNEQFF.

On this clonotype itself: One end of the junction does not line up with germline, which may come from a read error. The V call is TRBV12-3 or TRBV12-4, the J call TRBJ2-1; D is perhaps TRBD2 (5 bases). The CDR3 contains 13 residues. The CDR3: CASCLWESHEQFF. For the CDR3, the DNA is TGTGCCAGCTGTTTATGGGAGTCCCATGAGCAGTTCTTC.

In the case of this clonotype: At one end the junction does not follow the germline gene, possibly because of a read error. This sequence joins TRBV12-3 or TRBV12-4 and TRBJ2-6; D is perhaps TRBD1 or TRBD2 (6 bases each). The CDR3 has 14 amino acids. The CDR3 is CAGRKGGGANVLTF. The DNA of the CDR3 is TGTGCCGGCAGGAAGGGGGGAGGGGCCAACGTCCTGACTTTC.

Many counts were recorded for this clonotype. The V and J genes are TRBV11-2 and TRBJ2-5; 11 bases line up with TRBD2. J gave up 2 bases and V 4 bases, and 3 bases lay outside the gene matches. The V gene's germline CDR1 is SGHAT and CDR2 FQNNGV. The CDR3 spans 15 residues. CDR3 region: CASSSVAGGQETQYF. The CDR3 nucleotides are TGTGCCAGCAGCTCTGTAGCGGGAGGGCAAGAGACCCAGTACTTC.

For this clonotype: A much more abundant neighbour one base away suggests this may be a read error. The rearrangement joins TRBV12-3 or TRBV12-4 to TRBJ2-7; D may be TRBD2 (5 bases). The CDR3 sequence is 13 residues long. For the CDR3, the DNA is TGTGCCAGCCGGGGAGCGGTCTCCCACGAGCAGTACTTC. This sequence encodes CASRGAVSHEQYF.

The chain combines TRBV9 with TRBJ2-3; no firm D call. Trimming stripped 4 bases from V and 5 bases from J, with 14 bases between. CDR1 SGDLS and CDR2 YYNGEE come from the germline V gene. The CDR3 is 14 residues long. The DNA for the CDR3 is TGTGCCAGCAGCCTCTACTCCTCAGGAGATACGCAGTATTTT. Translated, it gives CASSLYSSGDTQYF.

The chain employs TRBV20-1 and TRBJ2-1; 10 nucleotides agree with TRBD2. The length of the CDR3 is 15 residues. In germline, CDR1 is DFQATT, CDR2 SNEGSKA (reference sequence). Unmatched junction bases numbered 9, after V lost 4 bases and J lost 6 bases. The chain's CDR3 is CSATLGLAEINEQFF. The CDR3 coding sequence is TGCAGTGCTACACTCGGACTAGCGGAGATCAATGAGCAGTTCTTC.

Of note for this clonotype: This may stem from a read error, because a much larger clone lies one nucleotide away. This sequence joins TRBV5-1 and TRBJ1-2; 10 nucleotides match TRBD1. Germline V gives CDR1 SGHRS, CDR2 YFSETQ. This CDR3 is 12 amino acids long. The CDR3 protein is CAGSWDRGGYTF. CDR3 bases: TGCGCCGGCAGCTGGGACAGGGGTGGCTACACCTTC.

The rearrangement links TRBV24-1 to TRBJ1-5, with 10 bases identical to TRBD1. CDR1 and CDR2 (germline): KGHDR, SFDVKD. The CDR3 length is 17 residues. V lost 4 bases to trimming and J lost 5 bases; unmatched junction nucleotides: 10. In DNA form, the CDR3 reads TGTGCCACCAGTGACCCGGTTGGGACAGGGGATGATCAGCCCCAGCATTTT. Translated: CATSDPVGTGDDQPQHF.

Only a few counts were recorded for this clonotype. This chain joins TRBV4-1 and TRBJ1-5; 7 positions match TRBD1. The CDR3 spans 15 residues. J gave up 5 bases and V 0 bases, and 4 bases lay outside the gene matches. CDR1 and CDR2 from the germline V gene are MGHRA and YSYEKL. CDR3 sequence: CASSQDRGAYQPQHF. For the CDR3, the DNA is TGCGCCAGCAGCCAAGACAGGGGGGCTTATCAGCCCCAGCATTTT.

This clonotype was observed a single time. Mismatch with germline at one junction end may stem from a read error. The V and J genes are TRBV11-2 and TRBJ2-1; TRBD2 might be the D (6 bases). The CDR3 has 13 amino acids. Germline loops: CDR1 SGHAT, CDR2 FQNNGV. DNA of the CDR3: TGTGTCAGCAGCTTAGGAGGGAGCAATGAGCAGTTCTTC. This codes for CVSSLGGSNEQFF.

This clonotype was seen many times. The V gene is TRBV10-2, the J gene TRBJ2-1, with D perhaps TRBD2 (5 bases). CDR3 length: 15 amino acids. CDR1 is WSHSY, CDR2 SAAADI, per germline. V gave up 2 bases and J gave up 0 bases, with 8 bases separating them. In DNA, the CDR3 is TGCGCCAGCAGTGAGCCCGGGATCTCCTACAATGAGCAGTTCTTC. It codes for CASSEPGISYNEQFF.

V is TRBV20-1 and J is TRBJ1-1; D may be TRBD1 (5 bases). In germline, CDR1 is DFQATT, CDR2 SNEGSKA (reference sequence). The CDR3 is 14 residues long. Between the trimmed V and J ends, which lost 0 bases and 3 bases, there was a span of 11 bases. The chain's CDR3 is CSARDPRDHTEAFF. DNA of the CDR3: TGCAGTGCTAGAGATCCCCGGGACCACACTGAAGCTTTCTTT.

This clonotype has at least ten counts. This chain links TRBV20-1 with TRBJ1-6; the D gene is possibly TRBD1 (5 bases). Germline CDR1 is DFQATT and CDR2 is SNEGSKA (reference sequence). The CDR3 runs 13 residues. With 3 bases removed from V and 10 bases from J, the gap between germline ends came to 13 bases. CDR3 residues: CSARGTTGSPLHF. The CDR3 DNA reads TGCAGTGCTAGGGGGACGACTGGATCACCCCTCCACTTT.

This clonotype has only a few counts. V usage is TRBV24-1 and J usage is TRBJ2-1; 7 bases are shared with TRBD2. This CDR3 contains 15 residues. With V trimmed by 5 bases and J by 5 bases, 8 bases remained unmatched. CDR1 and CDR2 (germline): KGHDR, SFDVKD. CDR3 in amino acids: CATSGEAGMNNEQFF. CDR3 coding DNA: TGTGCCACCAGTGGTGAAGCGGGGATGAACAATGAGCAGTTCTTC.

The chain couples TRBV7-9 to TRBJ2-7, with D perhaps matching TRBD1 or TRBD2 (6 bases each). The assigned J gene may be wrong: the sequence end matches TRBJ2-4 better. The CDR3 sequence is 17 residues long. Germline V gene data show CDR1 as SEHNR and CDR2 as FQNEAQ (reference sequence). The CDR3 spells CASSSREAAGGENIQYF. In nucleotides, the CDR3 is TGTGCCAGCAGCTCCCGGGAAGCGGCCGGGGGCGAAAACATTCAGTACTTC.

V gene TRBV29-1 combines with J gene TRBJ1-1, with 7 positions matching TRBD1. Per germline, CDR1 SQVTM and CDR2 ANQGSEA. After removal of 5 bases from V and 1 base from J, the junction contained 7 bases not matched to a gene. The CDR3 sequence is 14 residues long. This chain's CDR3 is CSVNYRGANTEAFF. The CDR3 region has the DNA TGCAGCGTTAATTACAGGGGTGCGAACACTGAAGCTTTCTTT.

This clonotype was detected only a few times. This rearrangement joins TRBV28 to TRBJ2-1; D may be TRBD1 (6 bases). The V end lost 6 bases, the J end lost 10 bases, and 13 bases lay between the germline ends. This CDR3 comprises 12 residues. CDR1 and CDR2 (germline): MDHEN, SYDVKM. CDR3 nucleotides: TGTGCCAGCAGCCACAGGGCCGGGGAGCAGTTCTTC. Translating it yields CASSHRAGEQFF.

As concerns this clonotype: The junction differs from germline at one of its ends, possibly a read error. The J gene is TRBJ2-3, the V gene TRBV5-6; tentatively, D is TRBD2 (6 bases). This CDR3 has 16 residues. Germline CDR1 reads SGHDT; CDR2 reads YYEEEE. CDR3 protein: CACSLGGGRHTDTQYF. CDR3 in DNA: TGTGCCTGCAGCTTGGGGGGTGGGCGCCACACAGATACGCAGTATTTT.

The V and J genes are TRBV20-1 and TRBJ2-3, with 16 nucleotides matching TRBD2. CDR3 length: 15 residues. V was pared by 5 bases and J by 6 bases, with 5 bases of the junction left unmatched. The germline V gene has CDR1 DFQATT and CDR2 SNEGSKA (reference sequence). The CDR3 protein is CSAGTSGGAGDTQYF. The CDR3 coding sequence is TGCAGTGCTGGGACTAGCGGGGGGGCCGGGGATACGCAGTATTTT.